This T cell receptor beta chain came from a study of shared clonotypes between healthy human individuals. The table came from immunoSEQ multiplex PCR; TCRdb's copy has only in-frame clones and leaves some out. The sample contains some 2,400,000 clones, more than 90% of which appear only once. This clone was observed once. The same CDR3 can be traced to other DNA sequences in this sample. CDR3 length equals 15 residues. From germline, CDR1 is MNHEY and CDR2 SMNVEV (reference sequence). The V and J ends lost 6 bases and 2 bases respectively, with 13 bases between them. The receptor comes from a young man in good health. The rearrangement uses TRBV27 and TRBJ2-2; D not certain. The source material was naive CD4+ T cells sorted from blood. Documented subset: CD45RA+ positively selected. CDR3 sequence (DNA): TGTGCCAGCAGCACTTGGCAGACCAACACCGGGGAGCTGTTTTTT. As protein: CASSTWQTNTGELFF.